This note documents a single T cell receptor (beta chain) sequence. These data belong to a study of human T cells and chemical hapten exposure. Study as a whole: For the roughly 26-week duration of the study, patients were given weekly doses of diphenylcyclopropenone on the scalp.

The CDR3 contains 13 residues. Trimming stripped 5 bases from V and 7 bases from J, with 12 bases between. Germline lookup yields CDR1 SGHVS and CDR2 FQNEAQ. As to time point: patch test 2, 6 weeks after DPC sensitization. Treatment noted: therapeutic diphenylcyclopropenone sensitization with weekly scalp DPC. The library attached unique molecular identifiers to individual cDNA molecules. TCRdb re-called the RACE reads through MiXCR, storing one row per CDR3 protein. The sample yields roughly 94,000 distinct CDR3 sequences, 9.3% seen once. The sequences come from whole blood, collected in connection with sensitization to the hapten diphenylcyclopropenone (DPC). The V and J genes are TRBV7-8 and TRBJ2-1; D call uncertain. This TCR was sampled from a middle-aged woman with alopecia areata. Some clones in this sample may be carry-over from other donors' samples. The CDR3 DNA is TGTGCCAGCAGCCTACTCCCAGCGAATGAGCAGTTCTTC. Encoded protein: CASSLLPANEQFF.